A single sample gave rise to the 19 T cell receptor beta chains below, sequenced in a study of tissue T cells after allogeneic stem cell transplantation. TCRdb's copy holds only in-frame clones and misses some; the assay was immunoSEQ multiplex PCR. This sample carries over a thousand clones, around 47% of them seen once, and the ten largest clones take less than 55%. The sequenced sample was esophageal tissue, obtained at autopsy. The receptor source for this set is a female patient between 40 and 75 years old with steroid-refractory graft-versus-host disease after an allogeneic stem cell transplant. T cells may partly derive from the graft donor.

The chain links TRBV7-3 to TRBJ2-5; 15 nucleotides align to TRBD2. The CDR3 runs 16 residues. The germline V gene encodes CDR1 SGHTA and CDR2 FQGTGA. Germline trimming cut 5 bases from V and 2 bases from J; bases unmatched to any gene: 3. CDR3 region: CASSEGLAGGQETQYF. CDR3 coding DNA: TGTGCCAGCAGCGAGGGACTAGCGGGGGGTCAAGAGACCCAGTACTTC.

The rearrangement joins TRBV5-6 to TRBJ1-3; TRBD1 might be the D (5 bases). The germline V gene has CDR1 SGHDT and CDR2 YYEEEE. The CDR3 extends over 15 amino acids. Trimming took off 1 base at V and 1 base at J, with 9 bases between the two ends. The CDR3 DNA follows: TGTGCCAGCAGCTTGCAGGGTTGGTCTGGAAACACCATATATTTT. This sequence encodes CASSLQGWSGNTIYF. Looking up the rest from reference TRBV5-6 and TRBJ1-3 gives the full variable domain: DAGVTQSPTHLIKTRGQQVTLRCSPKSGHDTVSWYQQALGQGPQFIFQYYEEEERQRGNFPDRFSGHQFPNYSSELNVNALLLGDSALYLCASSLQGWSGNTIYFGEGSWLTVV.

In its sample, this clone is hyperexpanded (1% or more). The chain carries TRBV14 and TRBJ1-1; D possibly corresponds to TRBD1 (5 bases). Looked up from germline, CDR1 is SGHDN and CDR2 is FVKESK. With 3 bases removed from V and 6 bases from J, the gap between germline ends came to 14 bases. CDR3 size: 14 residues. The CDR3 bases are TGTGCCAGCAGCCAGGAGAGGGGTAGGGCTGAAGCTTTCTTT. Translation: CASSQERGRAEAFF.

The rearrangement joins TRBV5-1 to TRBJ1-6; 8 nucleotides match TRBD1. The CDR3 totals 14 residues. The V segment lost 4 bases and the J segment 8 bases; nucleotides outside the gene matches: 5. CDR1 is SGHRS and CDR2 is YFSETQ in the germline V gene. This CDR3 reads CASSPRTGYSPLHF. The CDR3 DNA is TGCGCCAGCAGCCCCCGGACAGGGTATTCACCCCTCCACTTT.

A note on this clone: Sequence at one end of the junction differs from germline and may be a read error. This chain links TRBV3-1 (or the pseudogene TRBV3-2) with TRBJ1-1; TRBD1 agrees at 7 bases. This CDR3 has 14 residues. The germline gives CDR1 LGHDT, CDR2 YNNKEL (reference sequence). The CDR3 coding sequence is TGTGCCGGCAGCCAAGGGGGCGTCATCACTGAAGCTTTCTTT. Translated, it gives CAGSQGGVITEAFF.

J is TRBJ1-6 and V is TRBV6-5; TRBD1 matches at 8 bases. CDR3 length equals 15 residues. V was clipped by 8 bases and J by 6 bases; unmatched bases: 9. The germline gives CDR1 MNHEY, CDR2 SVGAGI. CDR3 loop: CASQQGGAFNSPLHF. The CDR3 bases are TGTGCCAGCCAACAGGGGGGTGCTTTTAATTCACCCCTCCACTTT.

This clone is judged large. V usage is TRBV6-6 and J usage is TRBJ1-5; tentatively, D is TRBD1 (6 bases). Per germline, CDR1 MNHNY and CDR2 SVGAGI (reference sequence). This CDR3 is built from 15 residues. Trimming pared 6 bases from V and 5 bases from J, leaving 17 bases between. This chain's CDR3 is CASRLTGKRDQPQHF. The DNA for the CDR3 is TGTGCCAGCAGACTCACAGGGAAACGGGATCAGCCCCAGCATTTT.

This clone was counted a few times. The genes are TRBV24-1 and TRBJ2-3; no clear D gene. Germline values: CDR1 KGHDR, CDR2 SFDVKD. The CDR3 extends over 13 amino acids. Trimming pared 8 bases from V and 4 bases from J, leaving 12 bases between. Here the CDR3 DNA reads TGTGCCACCAACAACGGGTTCGCAGATACGCAGTATTTT. Its protein product is CATNNGFADTQYF.

By its share, this clone is medium-sized. This chain links TRBV18 with TRBJ1-1, with unresolved D. The CDR3 runs to 14 residues. The V end lost 3 bases, the J end lost 1 base, and 9 bases lay between the germline ends. From germline, CDR1 is KGHSH and CDR2 LQKENI. The CDR3 DNA is TGTGCCAGCTCACCGCAGGAGAGGAACACTGAAGCTTTCTTT. It is translated as CASSPQERNTEAFF.

The genes are TRBV9 and TRBJ1-1, with D possibly matching TRBD1 (6 bases). The CDR3 is made up of 14 amino acids. Germline CDR1 SGDLS, CDR2 YYNGEE. The V end lost 0 bases, the J end lost 5 bases, and 11 bases lay between the germline ends. CDR3 sequence (DNA): TGTGCCAGCAGCGTAGAGGGACAAAGTACTGAAGCTTTCTTT. This codes for CASSVEGQSTEAFF.

By share, this clone counts as large. The CDR3 sequence: CASSETGEKLFF. The CDR3 coding sequence is TGTGCCAGCAGTGAGACGGGAGAAAAACTGTTTTTT. V and J are TRBV12-3 or TRBV12-4 and TRBJ1-4; D is unclear. The length of the CDR3 is 12 residues. Trimming shortened V by 5 bases and J by 8 bases, and 9 bases separated the two germline ends.

V is TRBV7-9 and J is TRBJ2-7; 7 bases align to TRBD2. CDR1 is SEHNR, CDR2 FQNEAQ, per germline (reference sequence). V shed 6 bases, J shed 5 bases, and the junction held 7 bases outside the gene matches. The CDR3 sequence is 13 residues long. Written as DNA, the CDR3 is TGTGCCAGCAGTTTTGGGGGAGGGAACGAGCAGTACTTC. Protein product: CASSFGGGNEQYF.

Relative to its sample, this clone is large. The chain joins TRBV18 to TRBJ2-3, with a tentative D call TRBD2 (5 bases). Germline V gene lookup returns CDR1 KGHSH and CDR2 LQKENI. The CDR3 totals 13 residues. With 5 bases removed from V and 3 bases from J, the gap between germline ends came to 9 bases. Here the CDR3 DNA reads TGTGCCAGCTCAGTTCTAGCAACAGATACGCAGTATTTT. This translates into CASSVLATDTQYF.

This clone has a handful of counts. This chain joins TRBV6-5 and TRBJ1-1; TRBD1 might be the D (6 bases). Deletions cut 10 bases from V and 4 bases from J, with 16 bases between. The CDR3 is 13 residues long. CDR1 is MNHEY, CDR2 SVGAGI, per germline. DNA for the CDR3: TGTGCCACCACCGAGGCAGGGGTCACTGAAGCTTTCTTT. Protein sequence: CATTEAGVTEAFF.

The DNA of the CDR3 is TGTGCCAGCAGCTTATTCCGGGGACAGGGCAATGAAAAACTGTTTTTT. It codes for CASSLFRGQGNEKLFF. This chain uses TRBV11-2 with TRBJ1-4, with TRBD1 matching over 9 bases. This CDR3 spans 16 amino acids. The germline V gene has CDR1 SGHAT and CDR2 FQNNGV. The V gene end was trimmed by 2 bases and the J gene end by 5 bases; junction bases not matched to a gene: 6.

By sample fraction, this clone is large (0.1 to 1%). The chain joins TRBV4-1 to TRBJ1-1; a possible D gene is TRBD1 (6 bases). The germline V gene encodes CDR1 MGHRA and CDR2 YSYEKL. This CDR3 is 14 amino acids long. Trimming removed 0 bases at V and 8 bases at J, with 13 bases between. CDR3 region: CASSQDLGAGEAFF. DNA for the CDR3: TGCGCCAGCAGCCAAGATCTGGGGGCAGGGGAAGCTTTCTTT.

The chain has TRBV3-1 (or the pseudogene TRBV3-2) and TRBJ1-1; perhaps TRBD1 as D (6 bases). This CDR3 has 14 amino acids. The V end was cut by 4 bases, the J end by 0 bases, with 9 bases between. In germline, CDR1 is LGHDT, CDR2 YNNKEL (reference sequence). The CDR3 here is CASSRQALNTEAFF. In nucleotides, the CDR3 is TGTGCCAGCAGCCGACAGGCTCTGAACACTGAAGCTTTCTTT.

This clone has just a few counts. The chain recombines TRBV24-1 with TRBJ2-1; 9 bases are shared with TRBD2. The CDR3 is 16 amino acids. The germline gives CDR1 KGHDR, CDR2 SFDVKD. V shed 1 base, J shed 6 bases, and the junction held 6 bases outside the gene matches. The CDR3 here is CATSDLGGGRANEQFF. CDR3 bases: TGTGCCACCAGTGATTTAGGGGGCGGGAGGGCCAATGAGCAGTTCTTC.

The rearrangement links TRBV5-6 to TRBJ1-1, with D hard to call. The germline V and J ends were trimmed by 6 bases and 3 bases, with 6 bases remaining between them. Germline lookup yields CDR1 SGHDT and CDR2 YYEEEE. This CDR3 contains 11 residues. The CDR3 nucleotides are TGTGCCAGCACCAAGTACACTGAAGCTTTCTTT. Amino acids: CASTKYTEAFF.